The next 15 T cell receptor beta chains were all read from a single sample in a study of control samples from healthy donors and cancer patients. Sequencing was performed with immunoSEQ multiplex PCR; in TCRdb, only in-frame clones are kept and a portion is missing. The sample yields about 51,000 clones, about nine tenths seen once. Sequenced sample: PBMCs. These receptors originate from a man aged 50 to 59 with head and neck cancer.

The rearrangement links TRBV23-1 to TRBJ2-7; 12 bases fit TRBD2. TRBV23-1 is identified as an open reading frame with a role that is uncertain. J was trimmed by 0 bases and V by 0 bases; bases with no gene match: 6. The length of the CDR3 is 18 residues. Here the CDR3 reads CASSQSRTSGDVSYEQYF. As DNA, the CDR3 is TGCGCCAGCAGTCAATCCCGGACTAGCGGGGATGTCTCCTACGAGCAGTACTTC.

The J gene is TRBJ1-3, the V gene TRBV30; weak D call: TRBD1 (5 bases). V lost 0 bases to trimming and J lost 7 bases, with 7 bases between them. The CDR3 loop spans 12 amino acids. CDR1 is GTSNPN, CDR2 SVGIG, per germline (reference sequence). CDR3 region: CAWSVRGNTIYF. Here the CDR3 DNA reads TGTGCCTGGAGTGTACGGGGGAACACCATATATTTT.

The gene calls are TRBV7-8 and TRBJ2-7, with D possibly called TRBD1 or TRBD2 (5 bases each). V shed 6 bases and J shed 3 bases, with 18 bases lying between them. CDR3 length: 15 residues. Germline CDR1 and CDR2: SGHVS and FQNEAQ. Here the CDR3 reads CASRPTGTAYYEQYF. CDR3 bases: TGTGCCAGCAGGCCGACCGGGACGGCCTACTACGAGCAGTACTTC. The full variable domain, completed using reference TRBV7-8 and TRBJ2-7, is GAGVSQSPRYKVAKRGQDVALRCDPISGHVSLFWYQQALGQGPEFLTYFQNEAQLDKSGLPSDRFFAERPEGSVSTLKIQRTQQEDSAVYLCASRPTGTAYYEQYFGPGTRLTVT.

V usage is TRBV6-2 or TRBV6-3 and J usage is TRBJ1-5; unclear D gene. The CDR3 is made up of 16 amino acids. Trimming left V 2 bases short and J 0 bases short, with 11 bases between. The germline V gene encodes CDR1 MNHEY and CDR2 SVGEGT. The DNA of the CDR3 is TGTGCCAGCAGTTACGCCCGGGATTATAGCAATCAGCCCCAGCATTTT. Protein sequence: CASSYARDYSNQPQHF.

This chain uses TRBV5-4 with TRBJ1-2; TRBD1 agrees at 8 bases. V shed 0 bases, J shed 4 bases, and the junction held 8 bases outside the gene matches. Germline-derived CDR1 and CDR2 are SGHNT and YYREEE (reference sequence). This CDR3 has 16 amino acids. The CDR3 bases are TGTGCCAGCAGCTTGGCGACAGGGGTAAGGGGCTATGGCTACACCTTC. It codes for CASSLATGVRGYGYTF. The full variable domain, with the rest looked up from reference TRBV5-4 and TRBJ1-2, is ETGVTQSPTHLIKTRGQQVTLRCSSQSGHNTVSWYQQALGQGPQFIFQYYREEENGRGNFPPRFSGLQFPNYSSELNVNALELDDSALYLCASSLATGVRGYGYTFGSGTRLTVV.

This sequence joins TRBV25-1 and TRBJ2-3, with 9 bases lining up with TRBD1. Germline V lookup: CDR1 MGHDK, CDR2 SYGVNS. The CDR3 sequence is 13 residues long. Trimming removed 6 bases from V and 6 bases from J; junction bases left unmatched: 4. Written as DNA, the CDR3 is TGTGCCAGCAGACAGGGGGCTAGTGATACGCAGTATTTT. It is translated as CASRQGASDTQYF.

The chain carries TRBV29-1 and TRBJ2-6; weak D call: TRBD2 (5 bases). This CDR3 has 14 residues. Per germline, CDR1 SQVTM and CDR2 ANQGSEA. Trimming pared 3 bases from V and 0 bases from J, leaving 6 bases between. The CDR3 region has the DNA TGCAGCGTTGATCGGGGCTCTGGGGCCAACGTCCTGACTTTC. It encodes CSVDRGSGANVLTF.

Judged by abundance, this clone is medium-sized. This rearrangement joins TRBV10-2 to TRBJ2-1; D is uncertain. V shed 3 bases and J shed 8 bases, with 14 bases lying between them. The CDR3 has 14 amino acids. CDR1 and CDR2 (germline): WSHSY, SAAADI. The CDR3 bases are TGCGCCAGCAGTGACTCCGGGTCCGGCTATGAGCAGTTCTTC. Protein sequence: CASSDSGSGYEQFF.

This rearrangement joins TRBV25-1 to TRBJ2-1, with 8 bases matching TRBD2. This CDR3 region has 14 residues. J was trimmed by 7 bases and V by 6 bases; bases with no gene match: 8. Germline V gives CDR1 MGHDK, CDR2 SYGVNS. The CDR3 nucleotides read TGTGCCAGCAGAGGAGGACTAGCCGGGAATGAGCAGTTCTTC. Translation gives CASRGGLAGNEQFF.

V usage is TRBV28 and J usage is TRBJ1-5, with a weak D call TRBD1 (6 bases). V was clipped by 9 bases and J by 3 bases, with 9 bases between them. The CDR3 is made up of 12 amino acids. The germline V gene has CDR1 MDHEN and CDR2 SYDVKM. CDR3 protein: CASGGHNQPQHF. The CDR3 DNA reads TGTGCCAGTGGGGGGCACAATCAGCCCCAGCATTTT.

V and J are TRBV2 and TRBJ2-4; 7 nucleotides line up with TRBD2. Germline trimming cut 6 bases from V and 4 bases from J; bases unmatched to any gene: 12. Germline CDR1 is SNHLY and CDR2 is FYNNEI. This CDR3 region has 16 residues. This CDR3 is CASRKFLADGKNIQYF. DNA for the CDR3: TGTGCCAGCAGGAAATTCCTAGCGGACGGGAAAAACATTCAGTACTTC.

The chain combines TRBV28 with TRBJ2-7, with D possibly called TRBD1 or TRBD2 (6 bases each). Germline-derived CDR1 and CDR2 are MDHEN and SYDVKM. Trimming removed 7 bases from V and 0 bases from J, with 19 bases in between. CDR3 length: 16 amino acids. Written as DNA, the CDR3 is TGTGCCAGCACCCGGCGTCGGGGGCTTATCTCCTACGAGCAGTACTTC. Its translation: CASTRRRGLISYEQYF.

V gene TRBV18 combines with J gene TRBJ2-7; TRBD2 might be the D (5 bases). V was shortened by 6 bases and J by 4 bases, with 16 bases between the two germline ends. The CDR3 loop spans 14 amino acids. The germline CDR1 and CDR2 sequences are KGHSH and LQKENI. The CDR3 DNA is TGTGCCAGCTCCGAACGGGGATCCTATTACGAGCAGTACTTC. This codes for CASSERGSYYEQYF.

V usage is TRBV19 and J usage is TRBJ1-3, with D possibly being TRBD1 (5 bases). The germline V gene has CDR1 LNHDA and CDR2 SQIVND (reference sequence). Trimming took off 5 bases at V and 5 bases at J, with 16 bases between the two ends. This CDR3 contains 15 residues. The CDR3 loop reads CASSDSAANRNTIYF. CDR3 in DNA: TGTGCCAGTAGTGACAGCGCCGCTAATCGAAACACCATATATTTT.

This clone was recorded only once. This chain uses TRBV5-1 with TRBJ1-2, with D possibly being TRBD1 (6 bases). The V end lost 0 bases, the J end lost 2 bases, and 8 bases lay between the germline ends. The germline V gene encodes CDR1 SGHRS and CDR2 YFSETQ. This CDR3 has 14 amino acids. This CDR3 is CASSLGGQNYGYTF. CDR3 DNA sequence: TGCGCCAGCAGCTTGGGTGGACAGAACTATGGCTACACCTTC.